This TCR beta chain was captured in a study of T cell repertoires in cytomegalovirus infection. General study findings and limits: CMV-specific TCR beta clonotypes restricted by HLA-C dominated the ex vivo response.

As concerns this clonotype: Antigen unknown.

TCRdb called the reads again in MiXCR, with one record for every CDR3 protein. The sample holds about 740,000 distinct CDR3 sequences, 35% to 40% seen once. This receptor was obtained from a human donor in good health (CMV status not recorded). Some clones in this sample may be carry-over from other donors' samples. The specimen was PBMCs.

CDR3 region: CATSSRGGRETQYF. For the CDR3, the DNA is TGTGCCACCAGCAGCCGGGGGGGCCGGGAGACCCAGTACTTC. The V call is TRBV15, the J call TRBJ2-5; 8 positions agree with TRBD2. This CDR3 has 14 amino acids. V lost 3 bases and J lost 5; bases outside the gene matches: 5. Germline V gene data show CDR1 as LNHNV and CDR2 as YYDKDF (reference sequence).